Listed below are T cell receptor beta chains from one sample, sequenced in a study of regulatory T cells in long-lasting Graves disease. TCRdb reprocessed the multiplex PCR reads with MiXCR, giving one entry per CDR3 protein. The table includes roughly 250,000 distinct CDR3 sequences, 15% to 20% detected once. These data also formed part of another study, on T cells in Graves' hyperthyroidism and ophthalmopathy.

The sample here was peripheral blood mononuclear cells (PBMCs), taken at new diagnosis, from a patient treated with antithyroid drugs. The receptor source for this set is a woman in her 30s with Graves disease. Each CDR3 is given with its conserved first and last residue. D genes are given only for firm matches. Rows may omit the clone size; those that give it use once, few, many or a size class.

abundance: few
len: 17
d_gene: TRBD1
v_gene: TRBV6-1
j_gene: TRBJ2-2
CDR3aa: CASRTRGQGAGTGELFF
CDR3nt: TGTGCCAGCAGAACACGGGGACAGGGGGCTGGCACCGGGGAGCTGTTTTTT

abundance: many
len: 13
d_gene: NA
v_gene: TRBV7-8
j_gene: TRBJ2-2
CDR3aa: CASSSRGTGELFF
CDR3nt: TGTGCCAGCAGCTCCAGGGGTACCGGGGAGCTGTTTTTT

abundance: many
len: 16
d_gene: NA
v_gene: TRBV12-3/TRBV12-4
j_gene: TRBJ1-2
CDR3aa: CASSSYRDRSVHGYTF
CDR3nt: TGTGCCAGCAGTTCATACCGAGACAGGAGTGTCCATGGCTACACCTTC

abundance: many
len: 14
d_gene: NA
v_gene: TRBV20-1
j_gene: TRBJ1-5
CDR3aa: CSAPDGGSNQPQHF
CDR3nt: TGCAGTGCCCCCGACGGGGGTAGCAATCAGCCCCAGCATTTT

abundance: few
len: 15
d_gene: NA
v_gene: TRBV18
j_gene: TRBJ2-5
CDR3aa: CASSPSLYQQETQYF
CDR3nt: TGTGCCAGCTCACCCTCGTTATACCAGCAAGAGACCCAGTACTTC

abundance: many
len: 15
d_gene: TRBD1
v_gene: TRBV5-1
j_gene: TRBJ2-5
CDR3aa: CASSIRTGGQETQYF
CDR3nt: TGCGCCAGCAGCATCCGAACAGGGGGCCAAGAGACCCAGTACTTC

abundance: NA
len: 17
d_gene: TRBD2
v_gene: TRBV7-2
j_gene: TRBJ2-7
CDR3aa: CASSPPGLAGGSYEQYF
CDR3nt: TGTGCCAGCAGCCCGCCGGGACTAGCGGGAGGGTCCTACGAGCAGTACTTC

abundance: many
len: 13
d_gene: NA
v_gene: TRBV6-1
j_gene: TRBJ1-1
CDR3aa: CASSEGWGTEAFF
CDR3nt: TGTGCCAGCAGTGAAGGGTGGGGGACTGAAGCTTTCTTT

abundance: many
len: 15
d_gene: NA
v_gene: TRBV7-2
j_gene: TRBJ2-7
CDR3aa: CASSWGRTVGGEQYF
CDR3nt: TGTGCCAGCAGCTGGGGTCGGACGGTCGGGGGAGAGCAGTACTTC

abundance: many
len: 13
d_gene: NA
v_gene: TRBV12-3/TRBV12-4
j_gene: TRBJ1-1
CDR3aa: CASSLSGPGEAFF
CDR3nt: TGTGCCAGCAGTTTAAGCGGGCCTGGGGAAGCTTTCTTT

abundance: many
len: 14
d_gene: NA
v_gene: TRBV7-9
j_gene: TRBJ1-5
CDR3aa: CASSLVGSNQPQHF
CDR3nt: TGTGCCAGCAGCTTAGTAGGGAGCAATCAGCCCCAGCATTTT

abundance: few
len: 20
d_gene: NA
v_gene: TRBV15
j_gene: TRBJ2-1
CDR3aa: CATSRDLIPRGFFSYNEQFF
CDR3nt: TGTGCCACCAGCAGAGACCTAATTCCCAGGGGCTTTTTTTCCTACAATGAGCAGTTCTTC

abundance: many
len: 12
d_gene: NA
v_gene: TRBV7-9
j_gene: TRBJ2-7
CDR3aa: CASSLIEYEQYF
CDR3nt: TGTGCCAGCAGCTTAATTGAGTACGAGCAGTACTTC

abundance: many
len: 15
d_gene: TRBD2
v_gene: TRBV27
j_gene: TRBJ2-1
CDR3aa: CASRPGLAGGGEQFF
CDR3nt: TGTGCCAGCAGACCAGGACTAGCGGGGGGGGGTGAGCAGTTCTTC

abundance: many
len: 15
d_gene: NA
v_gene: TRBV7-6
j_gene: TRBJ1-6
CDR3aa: CASSSSGTQNSPLHF
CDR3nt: TGTGCCAGCAGCTCTTCCGGGACGCAGAATTCACCCCTCCACTTT

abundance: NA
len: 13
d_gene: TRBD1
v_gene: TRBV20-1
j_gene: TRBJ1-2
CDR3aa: CSAVRRGLYGYTF
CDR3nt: TGCAGTGCCGTAAGAAGGGGGCTCTATGGCTACACCTTC

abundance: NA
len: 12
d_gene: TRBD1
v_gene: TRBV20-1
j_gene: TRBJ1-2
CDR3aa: CSARGQGFGYTF
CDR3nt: TGCAGTGCTAGGGGACAGGGGTTTGGCTACACCTTC

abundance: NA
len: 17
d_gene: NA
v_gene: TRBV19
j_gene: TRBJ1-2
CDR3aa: CASSLLLSAGANYGYTF
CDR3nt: TGTGCCAGTAGTTTACTCCTAAGTGCGGGGGCTAACTATGGCTACACCTTC

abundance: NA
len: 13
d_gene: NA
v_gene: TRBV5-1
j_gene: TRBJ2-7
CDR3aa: CASSLGQLYEQYF
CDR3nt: TGCGCCAGCAGCTTGGGACAGCTTTACGAGCAGTACTTC

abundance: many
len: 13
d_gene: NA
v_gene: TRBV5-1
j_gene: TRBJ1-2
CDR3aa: CASSTAQNYGYTF
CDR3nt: TGCGCCAGTTCGACAGCGCAAAACTATGGCTACACCTTC

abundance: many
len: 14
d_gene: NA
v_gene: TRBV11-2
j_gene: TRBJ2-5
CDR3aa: CASSLDFISAAQYF
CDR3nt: TGTGCCAGCAGCTTAGATTTCATTTCGGCGGCCCAGTACTTC

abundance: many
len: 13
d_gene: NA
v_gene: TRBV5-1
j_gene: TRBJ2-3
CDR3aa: CASTTDRTDTQYF
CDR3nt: TGCGCCAGCACGACCGATAGGACAGATACGCAGTATTTT

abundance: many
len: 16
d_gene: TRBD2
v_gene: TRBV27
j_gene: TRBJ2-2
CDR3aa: CASSLGTSGGTGELFF
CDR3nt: TGTGCCAGCAGTTTAGGGACTAGCGGAGGCACCGGGGAGCTGTTTTTT

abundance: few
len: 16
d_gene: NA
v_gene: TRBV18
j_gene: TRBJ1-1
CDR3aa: CASSLFAETRNTEAFF
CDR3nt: TGTGCCAGCTCACTGTTCGCGGAGACCCGGAACACTGAAGCTTTCTTT

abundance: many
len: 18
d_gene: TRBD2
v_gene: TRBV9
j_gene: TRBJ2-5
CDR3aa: CASSPRVAGGTYQETQYF
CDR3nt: TGTGCCAGCAGCCCCCGGGTAGCGGGGGGTACGTACCAAGAGACCCAGTACTTC

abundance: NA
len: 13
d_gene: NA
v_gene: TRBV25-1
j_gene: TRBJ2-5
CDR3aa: CASRGGGSETQYF
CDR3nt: TGTGCCAGCAGAGGTGGGGGGTCAGAGACCCAGTACTTC

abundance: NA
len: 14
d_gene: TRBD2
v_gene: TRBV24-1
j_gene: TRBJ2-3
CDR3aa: CATSDGTSGDTQYF
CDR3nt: TGTGCCACCAGTGACGGGACTAGCGGGGATACGCAGTATTTT

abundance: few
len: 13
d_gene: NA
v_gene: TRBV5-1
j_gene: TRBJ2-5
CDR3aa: CASSLSGARGQYF
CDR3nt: TGCGCCAGCAGCTTGTCCGGGGCGAGAGGCCAGTACTTC

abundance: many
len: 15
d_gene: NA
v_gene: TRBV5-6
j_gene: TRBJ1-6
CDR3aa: CASSSQRGYNSPLHF
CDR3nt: TGTGCCAGCAGCAGCCAACGGGGCTATAATTCACCCCTCCACTTT

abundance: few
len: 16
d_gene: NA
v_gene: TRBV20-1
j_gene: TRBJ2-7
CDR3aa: CSAEHTPGLPIYEQYF
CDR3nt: TGCAGTGCAGAGCACACCCCGGGACTCCCAATCTACGAGCAGTACTTC

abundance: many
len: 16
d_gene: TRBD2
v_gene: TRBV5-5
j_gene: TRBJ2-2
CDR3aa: CASSYSGGADTGELFF
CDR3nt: TGTGCCAGCAGTTACAGCGGGGGCGCGGACACCGGGGAGCTGTTTTTT

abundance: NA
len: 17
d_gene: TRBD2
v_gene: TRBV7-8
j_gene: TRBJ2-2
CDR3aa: CASSLRAISGITGELFF
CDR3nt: TGTGCCAGCAGCTTAAGGGCTATAAGCGGGATCACCGGGGAGCTGTTTTTT

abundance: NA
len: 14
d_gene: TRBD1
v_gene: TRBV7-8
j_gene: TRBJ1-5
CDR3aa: CASSQDRVWQPQHF
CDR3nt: TGTGCCAGCAGCCAGGACAGGGTATGGCAGCCCCAGCATTTT

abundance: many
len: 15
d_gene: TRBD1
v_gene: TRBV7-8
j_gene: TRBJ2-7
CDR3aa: CASSFPTGESYEQYF
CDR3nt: TGTGCCAGCAGCTTCCCGACAGGGGAATCCTACGAGCAGTACTTC

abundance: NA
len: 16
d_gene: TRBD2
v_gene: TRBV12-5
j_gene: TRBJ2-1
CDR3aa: CASGLVLSSGSNEQFF
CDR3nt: TGTGCTAGTGGTTTGGTACTCTCCAGCGGGAGCAATGAGCAGTTCTTC

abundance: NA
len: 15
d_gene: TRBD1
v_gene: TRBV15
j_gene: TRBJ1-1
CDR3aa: CATSSETGRNTEAFF
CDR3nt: TGTGCCACCAGCAGTGAGACAGGGCGGAACACTGAAGCTTTCTTT

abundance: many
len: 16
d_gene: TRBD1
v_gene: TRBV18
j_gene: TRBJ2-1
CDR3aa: CASSPPGVQGADEQFF
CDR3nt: TGTGCCAGCTCACCACCGGGAGTGCAGGGGGCCGATGAGCAGTTCTTC

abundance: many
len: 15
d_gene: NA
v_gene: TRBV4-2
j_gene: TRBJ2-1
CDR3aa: CASSQLASSYNEQFF
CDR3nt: TGTGCCAGCAGCCAGCTAGCGAGCTCCTACAATGAGCAGTTCTTC

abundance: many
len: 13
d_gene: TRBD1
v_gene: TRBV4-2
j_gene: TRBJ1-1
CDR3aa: CASSQGGGPEAFF
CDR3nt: TGTGCCAGCAGCCAAGGAGGGGGCCCTGAAGCTTTCTTT